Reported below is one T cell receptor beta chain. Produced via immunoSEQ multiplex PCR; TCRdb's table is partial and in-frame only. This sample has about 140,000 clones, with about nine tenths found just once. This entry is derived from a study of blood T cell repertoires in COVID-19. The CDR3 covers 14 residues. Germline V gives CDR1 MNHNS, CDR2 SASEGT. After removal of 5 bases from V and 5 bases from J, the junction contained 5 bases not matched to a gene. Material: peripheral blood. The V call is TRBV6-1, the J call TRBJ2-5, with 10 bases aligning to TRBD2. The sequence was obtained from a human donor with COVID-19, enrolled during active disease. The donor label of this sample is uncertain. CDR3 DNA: TGTGCCAGCAGTAATAAGGGACTAGCGGAGACCCAGTACTTC. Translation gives CASSNKGLAETQYF.